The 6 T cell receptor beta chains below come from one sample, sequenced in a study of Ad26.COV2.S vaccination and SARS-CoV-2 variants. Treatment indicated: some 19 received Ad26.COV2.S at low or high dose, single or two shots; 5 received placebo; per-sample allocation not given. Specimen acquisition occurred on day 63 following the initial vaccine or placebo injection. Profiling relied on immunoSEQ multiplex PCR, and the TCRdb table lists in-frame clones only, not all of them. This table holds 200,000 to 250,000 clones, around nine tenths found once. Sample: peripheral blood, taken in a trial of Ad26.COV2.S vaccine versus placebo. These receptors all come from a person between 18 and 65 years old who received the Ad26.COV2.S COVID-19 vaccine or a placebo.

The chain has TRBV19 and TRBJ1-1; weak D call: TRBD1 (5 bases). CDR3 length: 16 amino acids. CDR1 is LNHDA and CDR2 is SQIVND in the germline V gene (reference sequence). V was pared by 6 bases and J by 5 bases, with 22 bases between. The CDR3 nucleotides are TGTGCCAGTAGACTAGCCCTCGGGCAGGGTGGGACTGAAGCTTTCTTT. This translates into CASRLALGQGGTEAFF.

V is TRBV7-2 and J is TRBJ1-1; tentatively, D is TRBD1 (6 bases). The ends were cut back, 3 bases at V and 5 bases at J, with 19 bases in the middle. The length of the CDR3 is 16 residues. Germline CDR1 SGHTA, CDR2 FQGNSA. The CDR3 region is CASSFSGGRLWTEAFF. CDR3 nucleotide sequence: TGTGCCAGCAGCTTCTCGGGGGGCAGATTGTGGACTGAAGCTTTCTTT.

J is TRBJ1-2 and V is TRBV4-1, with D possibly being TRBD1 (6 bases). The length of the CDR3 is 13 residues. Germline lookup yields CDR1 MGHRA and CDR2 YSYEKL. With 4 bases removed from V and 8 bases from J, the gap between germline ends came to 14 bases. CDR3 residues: CASSLSGGQGYTF. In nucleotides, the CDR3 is TGCGCCAGCAGCCTTTCGGGGGGGCAAGGCTACACCTTC.

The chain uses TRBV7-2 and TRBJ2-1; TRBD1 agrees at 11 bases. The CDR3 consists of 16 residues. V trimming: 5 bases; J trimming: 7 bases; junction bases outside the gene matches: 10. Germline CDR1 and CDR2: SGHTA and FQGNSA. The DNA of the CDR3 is TGTGCCAGCAGCCGCGGGACAGGGGGAGAAAGGAATGAGCAGTTCTTC. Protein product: CASSRGTGGERNEQFF.

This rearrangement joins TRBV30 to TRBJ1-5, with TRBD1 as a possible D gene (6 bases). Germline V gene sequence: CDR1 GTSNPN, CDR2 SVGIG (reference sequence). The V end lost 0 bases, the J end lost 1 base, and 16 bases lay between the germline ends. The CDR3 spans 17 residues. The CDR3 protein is CAWSVYGGLGSNQPQHF. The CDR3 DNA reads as TGTGCCTGGAGTGTCTATGGGGGGCTGGGAAGCAATCAGCCCCAGCATTTT.

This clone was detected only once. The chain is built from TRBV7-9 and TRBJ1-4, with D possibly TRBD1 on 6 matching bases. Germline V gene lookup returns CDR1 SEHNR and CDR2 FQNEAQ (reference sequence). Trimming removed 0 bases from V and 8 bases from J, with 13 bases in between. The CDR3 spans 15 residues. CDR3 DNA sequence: TGTGCCAGCAGCTTAGCGGGCCAGGGGAGGGAAAAACTGTTTTTT. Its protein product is CASSLAGQGREKLFF.